This TCR beta chain was captured in a study of cytotoxic CD8 clonotypes in ibrutinib-treated CLL (dated by TCRdb to about 2021). For the wider study: The cohort had 11 to 12 relapsed/refractory and roughly 15 treatment-naive patients; 17 to 18 were IGHV unmutated. Responses were partial in approximately 24 patients and complete in 2; after median approximately 5.5 years follow-up, roughly 14 stayed in remission and roughly twelve progressed. Response samples were obtained after a median of roughly eleven months of treatment, with a range of about 6 to 40 months. An average of roughly 270,000 productive templates and 94,082 productive rearrangements was obtained per sample. Longitudinal samples were obtainable from about 30% of the roughly 90 participants in the trial. Cryopreserved peripheral blood mononuclear cells were collected at three points: before therapy, at response, and at either sustained remission or disease progression. All remission and progressive disease samples were collected while patients were still receiving ibrutinib.

CDR1 and CDR2 are read off the germline V gene as MDHEN and SYDVKM. V was cut back by 3 bases and J by 0 bases, leaving a gap of 9 bases between them. The CDR3 contains 15 residues, cysteine and phenylalanine counted. CDR3 DNA is the only sequence kept; it has 45 bases, read in frame from the first base. The time point label, as the study defines it: approximately eleven months on ibrutinib. For TCR beta library preparation, roughly 2.1 micrograms of genomic DNA was extracted from cryopreserved PBMCs. Longitudinal blood samples from CLL patients on ibrutinib monotherapy were analyzed using high-throughput TCR beta sequencing. The patients took part in an open-label, single-center phase 2 trial of ibrutinib monotherapy. Worth noting for this clone: It lacks a known antigen. Nothing much larger sits one base from this clone, and base qualities are not available.

General study outcomes and caveats: Public clonotypes were rare and either shrank or stayed stable during treatment, and the rise in clonality at ibrutinib response reflected expansion of private clonotypes. At ibrutinib response clonality went up, during sustained remission it held steady, and at progression it dropped back toward baseline. Sampling times were not matched between sustained-remission and progressing patients, and lymph node repertoires were not studied. Baseline clonality exceeded that of age-matched healthy donors and correlated strongly with circulating CD8+ T-cell counts.

A MiSeq instrument was used for deep resolution sequencing, which targeted depths ranging from 1 in 1 million up to 1 in 200,000 T cells, with coverage averaging 10x for each clonotype. TCR beta libraries were generated with the immunoSEQ hsTCRB Kit. As for how the authors treated the data: Data were analyzed with ImmunoSEQ Data Assistant and ImmunoSEQ Analyzer, with V, D and J genes assigned per IMGT definitions. Clonality was computed as one minus normalized Shannon entropy of productive rearrangement frequencies, ranging from 0 to 1. Only overrepresented clonotypes making up at least 0.05% of each patient's repertoire were included in the public clonotype analysis. Roughly 13 age-matched healthy donor repertoires from immuneACCESS served as clonality controls. Drawn from immuneACCESS, this table holds only the in-frame rearrangements with V and J called that TCRdb kept. Clones are partly lost; checked studies trace under half to an unresolved V gene and leave the rest unexplained. V and J calls and clone size are given by that table; D and trimming were obtained from the DNA. The sample data list roughly 56,000 clones, and over 60% of these were observed just once. The ten largest account for roughly two fifths of the sample.

This material consisted of PBMCs, taken after 12 months of ibrutinib treatment. Here the chain combines TRBV28 and TRBJ1-5; TRBD1 is possibly the D segment (5 matching bases). This clonotype was sampled from a human donor with chronic lymphocytic leukemia. The CDR3 is CASSLDNNSNQPQHF. The nucleotide sequence reads TGTGCCAGCAGTTTGGACAACAATAGCAATCAGCCCCAGCATTTT.